This T cell receptor beta chain comes out of a study of shared clonotypes between healthy human individuals. The CDR3 consists of 14 residues. V was clipped by 0 bases and J by 6 bases, with 10 bases between them. CDR1 and CDR2 (germline): SGHRS, YFSETQ. This table comes from immunoSEQ multiplex PCR, and its TCRdb copy is limited to in-frame clones, with some not included. Of around 1.1 million clones listed, roughly 80% are singletons. The V and J genes are TRBV5-1 and TRBJ2-1; D is uncertain. The specimen was memory CD4+ T cells from PBMCs. Stated subset: CD45RA-negative fraction. This receptor was identified in a young man in good health. Some clones in this sample may be carry-over from other donors' samples. DNA for the CDR3: TGCGCCAGCAGCTTGGCTCTTAGTGGCAATGAGCAGTTCTTC. Its protein is CASSLALSGNEQFF.